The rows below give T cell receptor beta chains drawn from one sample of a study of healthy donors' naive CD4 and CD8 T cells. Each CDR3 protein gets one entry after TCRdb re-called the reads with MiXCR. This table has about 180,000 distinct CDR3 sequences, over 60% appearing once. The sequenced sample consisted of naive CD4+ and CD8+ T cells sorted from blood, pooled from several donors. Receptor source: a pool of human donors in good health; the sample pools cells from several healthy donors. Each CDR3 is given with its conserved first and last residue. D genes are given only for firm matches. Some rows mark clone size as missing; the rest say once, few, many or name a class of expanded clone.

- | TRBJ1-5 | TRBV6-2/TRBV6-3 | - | TGTGCCAGCAGTTACTCAGGTGTAAGTCAGCCCCAGCATTTT | CASSYSGVSQPQHF
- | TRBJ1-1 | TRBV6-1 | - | TGTGCCAGCAGTGAAGCCACGAACGACGGAGCTTTCTTT | CASSEATNDGAFF
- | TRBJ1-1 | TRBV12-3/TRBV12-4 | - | TGTGCCAGCAGTCCACTAGTCATGGGCACTGAAGCTTTCTTT | CASSPLVMGTEAFF
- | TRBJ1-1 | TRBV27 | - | TGTGCCAGCAGGCCTCGAATGAACACTGAAGCTTTCTTT | CASRPRMNTEAFF
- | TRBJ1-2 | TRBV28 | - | TGTGCCAGCACCGGAGTAGCTAACTATGGCTACACCTTC | CASTGVANYGYTF
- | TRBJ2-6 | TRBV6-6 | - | TGTGCCAGCAGTCCCCGAGCGTCTGGGGCCAACGTCCTGACTTTC | CASSPRASGANVLTF
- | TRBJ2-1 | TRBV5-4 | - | TGTGCCAGCTCCACAGGGAGCTCCTACAATGAGCAGTTCTTC | CASSTGSSYNEQFF
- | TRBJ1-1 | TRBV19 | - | TGTGCCAGTAGTATGGGACTCCCAGGGACTTTCTTT | CASSMGLPGTFF
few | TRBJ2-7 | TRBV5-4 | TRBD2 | TGTGCCAGCAGCTTTGGAGCGGGGTCCTACGAGCAGTACTTC | CASSFGAGSYEQYF
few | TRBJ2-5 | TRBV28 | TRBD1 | TGTGCCAGCAGTACCGCCGGGACAGTATTCCAAGAGACCCAGTACTTC | CASSTAGTVFQETQYF
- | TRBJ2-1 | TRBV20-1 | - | TGCAGTGCATCCCCTTCCAGCGGACCCTACAATGAGCAGTTCTTC | CSASPSSGPYNEQFF
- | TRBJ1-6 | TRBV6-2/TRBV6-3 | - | TGTGCCAGCACCCAGACAGAGAAAGGGACTTCACCCCTCCACTTT | CASTQTEKGTSPLHF
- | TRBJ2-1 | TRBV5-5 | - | TGTGCCAGCAGCCCAAGGATGGGCAATGAGCAGTTCTTC | CASSPRMGNEQFF
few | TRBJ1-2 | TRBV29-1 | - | TGCAGCGTTGAAGAAGACGGGGCTAACTATGGCTACACCTTC | CSVEEDGANYGYTF
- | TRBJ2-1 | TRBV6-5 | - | TGTGCCAGCAGTTACCGAGGTGGTGGGGACAATGAGCAGTTCTTC | CASSYRGGGDNEQFF
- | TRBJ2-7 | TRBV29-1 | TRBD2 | TGCAGCGTCGGGACCGGGACTAGCGGCCCCTACGAGCAGTACTTC | CSVGTGTSGPYEQYF
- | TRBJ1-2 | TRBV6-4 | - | TGTGCCAGCAGCCGGGACCGTTTCTATGGCTACACCTTC | CASSRDRFYGYTF
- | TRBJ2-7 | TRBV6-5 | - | TGTACCAGCAGTTACTCGACGGGAGCAAGCTCCTACGAGCAGTACTTC | CTSSYSTGASSYEQYF